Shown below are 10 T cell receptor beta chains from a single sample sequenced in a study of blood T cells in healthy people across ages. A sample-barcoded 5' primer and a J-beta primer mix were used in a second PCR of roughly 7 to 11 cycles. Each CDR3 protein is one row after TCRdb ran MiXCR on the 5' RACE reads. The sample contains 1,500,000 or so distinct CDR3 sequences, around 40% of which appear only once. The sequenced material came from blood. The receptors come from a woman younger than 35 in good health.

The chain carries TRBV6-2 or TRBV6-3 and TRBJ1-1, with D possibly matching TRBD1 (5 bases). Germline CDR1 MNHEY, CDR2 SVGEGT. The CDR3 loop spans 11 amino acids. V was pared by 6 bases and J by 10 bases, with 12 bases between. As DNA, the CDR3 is TGTGCCAGCAGACAGGCGCGGGGAGCTTTCTTT. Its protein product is CASRQARGAFF.

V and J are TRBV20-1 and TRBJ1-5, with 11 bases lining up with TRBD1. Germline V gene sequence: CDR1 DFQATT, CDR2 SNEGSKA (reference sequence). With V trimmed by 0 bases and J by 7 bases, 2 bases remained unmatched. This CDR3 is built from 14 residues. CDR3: CSAREGQGEQPQHF. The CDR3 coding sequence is TGCAGTGCTAGAGAGGGACAGGGGGAACAGCCCCAGCATTTT.

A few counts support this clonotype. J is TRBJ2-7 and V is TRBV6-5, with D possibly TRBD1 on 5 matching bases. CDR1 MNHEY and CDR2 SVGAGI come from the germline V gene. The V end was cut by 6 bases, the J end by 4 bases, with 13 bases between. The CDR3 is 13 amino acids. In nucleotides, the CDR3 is TGTGCCAGCAGGCGCCCAGGGATTTACGAGCAGTACTTC. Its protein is CASRRPGIYEQYF.

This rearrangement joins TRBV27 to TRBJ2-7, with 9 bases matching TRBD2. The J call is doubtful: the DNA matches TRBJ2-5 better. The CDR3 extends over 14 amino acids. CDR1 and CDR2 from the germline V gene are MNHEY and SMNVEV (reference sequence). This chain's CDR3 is CASSGTSLGETQYF. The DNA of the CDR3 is TGTGCCAGCAGTGGGACTAGCCTTGGAGAGACCCAGTACTTC.

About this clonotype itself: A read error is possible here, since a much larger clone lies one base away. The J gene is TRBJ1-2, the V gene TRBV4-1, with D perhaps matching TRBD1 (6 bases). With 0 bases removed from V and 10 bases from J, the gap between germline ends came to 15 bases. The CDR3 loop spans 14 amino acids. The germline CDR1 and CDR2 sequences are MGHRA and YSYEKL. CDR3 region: CASSQERGRDDYTF. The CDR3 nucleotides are TGCGCCAGCAGCCAAGAGCGGGGGCGCGATGACTACACCTTC.

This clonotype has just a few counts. The CDR3 nucleotides read TGTGCCAGCAGTTACCGGCAGGGCAACAATCAGCCCCAGCATTTT. Protein: CASSYRQGNNQPQHF. V usage is TRBV6-6 and J usage is TRBJ1-5, with D perhaps matching TRBD1 (5 bases). The germline CDR1 and CDR2 sequences are MNHNY and SVGAGI (reference sequence). The CDR3 is made up of 15 amino acids. Trimming pared 2 bases from V and 3 bases from J, leaving 11 bases between.

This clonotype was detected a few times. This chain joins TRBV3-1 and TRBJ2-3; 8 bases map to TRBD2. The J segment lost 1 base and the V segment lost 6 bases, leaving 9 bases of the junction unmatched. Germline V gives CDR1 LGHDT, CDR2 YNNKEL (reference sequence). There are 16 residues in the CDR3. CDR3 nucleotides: TGTGCCAGCAGTTACGGACTAGCTCCCGGCACAGATACGCAGTATTTT. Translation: CASSYGLAPGTDTQYF.

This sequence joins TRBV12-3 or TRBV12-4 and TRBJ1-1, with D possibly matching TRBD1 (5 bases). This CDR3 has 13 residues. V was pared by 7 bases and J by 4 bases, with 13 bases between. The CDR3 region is CASINQGITEAFF. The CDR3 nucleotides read TGTGCCAGCATCAATCAGGGAATCACTGAAGCTTTCTTT.

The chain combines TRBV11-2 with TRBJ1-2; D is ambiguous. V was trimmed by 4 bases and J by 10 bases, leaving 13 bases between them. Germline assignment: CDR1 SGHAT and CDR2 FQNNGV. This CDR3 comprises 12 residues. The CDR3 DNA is TGTGCCAGCAGCTCCCCCCTGGGAACCTACACCTTC. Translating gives CASSSPLGTYTF.

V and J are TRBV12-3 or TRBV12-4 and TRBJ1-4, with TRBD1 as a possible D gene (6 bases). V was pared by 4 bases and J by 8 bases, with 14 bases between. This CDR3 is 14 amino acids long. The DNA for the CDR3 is TGTGCCAGCAGTTCATGGGGGGCTGACGAAAAACTGTTTTTT. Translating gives CASSSWGADEKLFF.